This T cell receptor beta chain was recorded in a study of blood T cell repertoires in COVID-19. This clone came up a few times. The method was immunoSEQ multiplex PCR; TCRdb's version includes in-frame clones alone and lacks a portion of them. This table has tens of thousands of clones, about 81% appearing once. The sequenced sample was peripheral blood. The TCR sequence derives from a human donor with acute or convalescent COVID-19. The donor label of this sample is uncertain.

The CDR3, as DNA: TGTGCCAGCAGCCCCCGGGGGGGGCCGTACGAGCAGTACTTC. It codes for CASSPRGGPYEQYF. This rearrangement joins TRBV9 to TRBJ2-7, with 8 bases identical to TRBD2. J gave up 4 bases and V 4 bases, and 7 bases lay outside the gene matches. This CDR3 has 14 residues. From germline, CDR1 is SGDLS and CDR2 YYNGEE.